This TCR beta chain is drawn from a study of blood T cell repertoires in COVID-19. On the study more broadly: Italy, Spain and the United States were the sources of the convalescent and acute COVID-19 samples. In each case, the material was cDNA or gDNA derived from T cells, B-cell-depleted T cells, or PBMCs.

The CDR3 has 14 residues. V lost 6 bases to trimming and J lost 4 bases, with 15 bases between them. Germline V gene data show CDR1 as SGHVS and CDR2 as FQNEAQ. In the original analysis: Using reference gene primer amplification, nucleated cell counts were estimated. Sequencing was performed with immunoSEQ multiplex PCR; in TCRdb, only in-frame clones are kept and a portion is missing. Clonal size and the V and J genes are those of that table, whereas D and trimming came from the DNA. The table records more than 45,000 clones, roughly 90% of them present only once. This TCR came from a human donor with active COVID-19. The donor label of this sample is uncertain. The sequencing sample was made of peripheral blood. The V and J genes are TRBV7-8 and TRBJ1-2; D perhaps matches TRBD1 (5 bases). The CDR3 region is CASSSYDRSYGYTF. The CDR3, as DNA: TGTGCCAGCAGTTCGTATGACAGAAGCTATGGCTACACCTTC.